This entry is about one T cell receptor beta chain. Its target is unknown. This sample was taken from a study of cytomegalovirus exposure and HLA in healthy donors. The PCR was carried out with 60 Vbeta primers and 13 Jbeta primers. Assay: immunoSEQ multiplex PCR; the TCRdb copy retains only in-frame clones and omits some. The sample carries about 220,000 clones, approximately 70% recorded once. Study-wide findings and caveats: In a later analysis, productive TCRs from donors in an Asian-associated ancestry cluster reportedly carried fewer N-insertions than the cohort mean. In a later analysis, DRB1 alleles had the most associated TCRs; HLA-C alleles the fewest.

The material sequenced was PBMCs. This TCR was sampled from a woman aged 25 to 39 in good health and CMV-seronegative.

CDR3 nucleotides: TGTGCCAGCAGCCCTTCAGGGGCTGGAAACACCATATATTTT. Its protein is CASSPSGAGNTIYF. This chain links TRBV6-5 with TRBJ1-3; the D gene is possibly TRBD1 (6 bases). The V and J ends lost 6 bases and 2 bases respectively, with 11 bases between them. CDR3 length: 14 residues. Germline V CDR1 and CDR2: MNHEY, SVGAGI.